This is a list of T cell receptor beta chains from one sample in a study of naive and memory T cell subsets. TCRdb processed the UMI-ligation and nested PCR reads anew with MiXCR; each CDR3 protein has one entry. Among 35,000 to 40,000 distinct CDR3 sequences, approximately 10% were seen once, and the ten largest hold about 4.2%. The starting material was skin, obtained from a tuberculin skin test site. All receptors derive from an adult in good health. Each CDR3 is given without its conserved first and last residue. The order of the fields is V gene, D gene, CDR3 protein. The D gene is left open where the match is weak.

TRBV30	.	AWSVGGEQY
TRBV4-1	.	ASSRRSQPSTYNEQF
TRBV10-3	.	AISESGAAEKLF
TRBV20-1	TRBD2	SARPRLAGHSYEQY
TRBV7-3	.	ASSLSLNTEAF
TRBV5-4	TRBD1	ASSLQGAVETQY
TRBV29-1	TRBD2	SAGPLAGGPNEQF
TRBV29-1	TRBD1	SVLTGKGQPQH
TRBV7-3	.	ASSLGQFYEQY
TRBV9	.	ASSLTRGSYNEQF
TRBV10-1	.	ATAGQRNTEAF
TRBV28	TRBD1	ASRQPGQGLEKLF
TRBV9	.	ASSVVAAPNYGDT
TRBV6-5	.	ASSYVSNQPQH
TRBV5-1	.	ASSLVQGPGELF
TRBV11-2	TRBD1	ASSHRDRVSSAF
TRBV5-4	TRBD2	ASSLSGSYNEQF